One T cell receptor beta chain is described in this entry. Its target is not known. This record comes from a study of shared clonotypes between healthy human individuals. Each subset's genomic DNA was shared equally among a number of immunoSEQ plates. This table comes from immunoSEQ multiplex PCR, and its TCRdb copy is limited to in-frame clones, with some not included. Among around 1,100,000 clones listed, 70% to 80% were seen once. The ends lost 6 bases at V and 2 bases at J; junction bases unmatched: 2. The CDR3 runs to 13 residues. Germline assignment: CDR1 MNHEY and CDR2 SMNVEV (reference sequence). Study-level findings and limits: For naive CD4 cells, roughly 5.5% of clonotypes were shared across a handful of donors. Only blood underwent sampling, and tissue repertoires likely differ. The generation probabilities recorded for non-shared clonotypes fell below those of clonotypes shared by all four donors.

J is TRBJ2-5 and V is TRBV27, with 8 nucleotides matching TRBD1. Material for sequencing was memory CD4+ T cells from PBMCs. As to subset: CD45RA-negative fraction. The receptor comes from a young man in good health. Some clones in this sample may be carry-over from other donors' samples. In nucleotides, the CDR3 is TGTGCCAGCAGCCGGGACAGGCAAGAGACCCAGTACTTC. It yields the protein CASSRDRQETQYF.